This is a list of T cell receptor beta chains from one sample in a study of shared clonotypes between healthy human individuals. Profiled with immunoSEQ multiplex PCR; TCRdb holds only in-frame clones, not every one. The profile shows hundreds of thousands of clones, more than 75% of them singletons. The specimen sequenced was PBMCs. The source is a woman aged 40 to 50 in good health. Some clones in this sample may be carry-over from other donors' samples. Each CDR3 is given with its conserved first and last residue.

V: TRBV19
J: TRBJ2-1
CDR3: CASRTSGMVEQFF

V: TRBV19
J: TRBJ1-1
CDR3: CASSHTLETEAFF

V: TRBV4-1
J: TRBJ2-1
CDR3: CASSQASSVSYNEQFF

V: TRBV9
J: TRBJ2-7
CDR3: CASSPGTSGKHGNPHEQYF

V: TRBV30
J: TRBJ1-6
CDR3: CAWSDGGFSPLHF

V: TRBV7-3
J: TRBJ2-1
CDR3: CASSLRGTGGYNEQFF

V: TRBV27
J: TRBJ1-1
CDR3: CASSISGVSTEAFF

V: TRBV7-3
J: TRBJ1-6
CDR3: CASSPTPNSPLHF

V: TRBV7-8
J: TRBJ2-1
CDR3: CASSLLGKTNEQFF

V: TRBV2
J: TRBJ1-4
CDR3: CASSASGLYRGLFF

V: TRBV28
J: TRBJ1-5
CDR3: CASRGSNQPQHF

V: TRBV10-1
J: TRBJ2-5
CDR3: CASQKGTRGNQETQYF

V: TRBV10-2
J: TRBJ2-7
CDR3: CASSDDLNWGQVYEQYF

V: TRBV28
J: TRBJ1-5
CDR3: CASSSATGAVQPQHF

V: TRBV9
J: TRBJ1-2
CDR3: CASSPDSPNYGYTF

V: TRBV7-6
J: TRBJ2-7
CDR3: CASSPGTRNGEQYF

V: TRBV2
J: TRBJ1-3
CDR3: CASSDQAGRAGNTIYF

V: TRBV5-4
J: TRBJ2-2
CDR3: CASSLGQNAGELFF

V: TRBV5-3
J: TRBJ1-5
CDR3: CASSLGEYQPQHF

V: TRBV28
J: TRBJ1-5
CDR3: CASSTPDRPNQPQHF

V: TRBV29-1
J: TRBJ1-1
CDR3: CSVDFRGTGTEAFF

V: TRBV2
J: TRBJ2-5
CDR3: CASSSFPTGVETQYF

V: TRBV19
J: TRBJ2-2
CDR3: CATAGQANTGELFF

V: TRBV4-2
J: TRBJ1-6
CDR3: CASSLQGAGINSPLHF

V: TRBV29-1
J: TRBJ1-2
CDR3: CSVADREFYGYTF

V: TRBV11-3
J: TRBJ2-3
CDR3: CASSLCTDREFRDTQYF

V: TRBV2
J: TRBJ2-7
CDR3: CASRGLSYEQYF

V: TRBV28
J: TRBJ2-6
CDR3: CASDSVSGANVLTF

V: TRBV27
J: TRBJ1-3
CDR3: CASSPAGSGNTIYF

V: TRBV6-6
J: TRBJ1-5
CDR3: CASRDDQPQHF

V: TRBV6-5
J: TRBJ1-5
CDR3: CASSLEYSNQPQHF

V: TRBV28
J: TRBJ1-4
CDR3: CASIQDRGNEKLFF

V: TRBV6-5
J: TRBJ2-5
CDR3: CASSSYPNLGETQYF

V: TRBV28
J: TRBJ2-7
CDR3: CASSPLVYEQYF

V: TRBV14
J: TRBJ1-3
CDR3: CASSQVGHTIYF

V: TRBV7-2
J: TRBJ2-1
CDR3: CASSSEGTTYNEQFF

V: TRBV5-5
J: TRBJ1-3
CDR3: CASSLGGRNTIYF

V: TRBV28
J: TRBJ2-3
CDR3: CASSLYTDSPGTSGYTDTQYF

V: TRBV7-9
J: TRBJ2-1
CDR3: CASSLALVGPSMIQFF

V: TRBV2
J: TRBJ2-5
CDR3: CASSERGSQETQYF

V: TRBV7-9
J: TRBJ2-7
CDR3: CASSFNSKYEQYF

V: TRBV4-3
J: TRBJ1-1
CDR3: CASSHSPQGSNTEAFF

V: TRBV6-5
J: TRBJ1-1
CDR3: CASSAGGGEAFF

V: TRBV5-1
J: TRBJ2-3
CDR3: CATGASSADTQYF

V: TRBV7-2
J: TRBJ2-3
CDR3: CASSLAMSRDTQYF

V: TRBV5-4
J: TRBJ2-3
CDR3: CASRDRRTDTQYF

V: TRBV29-1
J: TRBJ1-4
CDR3: CSVAPGPGEKLFF

V: TRBV28
J: TRBJ1-5
CDR3: CASSLWRRTGLVSNQPQHF

V: TRBV19
J: TRBJ2-7
CDR3: CASSMARTVLAYEQYF

V: TRBV6-1
J: TRBJ2-1
CDR3: CASSKGGNEQFF

V: TRBV10-3
J: TRBJ2-1
CDR3: CAISEPFSSANYNEQFF

V: TRBV7-8
J: TRBJ1-4
CDR3: CASSGGGAANEKLFF

V: TRBV5-6
J: TRBJ1-1
CDR3: CASSSWDRGTEAFF

V: TRBV10-2
J: TRBJ2-5
CDR3: CASSVEIQETQYF

V: TRBV28
J: TRBJ2-6
CDR3: CATFAAGANVLTF

V: TRBV5-1
J: TRBJ2-1
CDR3: CASSLLSSGPYNEQFF

V: TRBV5-1
J: TRBJ2-7
CDR3: CASTSRQGTPSEQYF

V: TRBV28
J: TRBJ2-7
CDR3: CASRRDSPYEQYF

V: TRBV7-3
J: TRBJ2-1
CDR3: CASSFSGSGYNEQFF

V: TRBV27
J: TRBJ2-2
CDR3: CASRIGRNTGELFF